A single sample is the source of the 19 T cell receptor beta chains below, sequenced in a study of patients and donors after allogeneic stem cell transplantation. Each CDR3 protein is one row after TCRdb ran MiXCR on the RT-PCR reads. The profile shows about 160,000 distinct CDR3 sequences, roughly 35% of them singletons. Sequencing was carried out using blood, either unsorted or a sorted T cell fraction (not recorded which). These receptors all stem from a human donor who was either an allogeneic HSCT recipient or a stem cell or donor lymphocyte infusion donor (not recorded which). It is not recorded whose cells these are; they may come from a transplant donor.

This clonotype came up a few times. The genes are TRBV2 and TRBJ1-4; D gene ambiguous. The CDR3 loop spans 14 amino acids. CDR1 is SNHLY, CDR2 FYNNEI, per germline. V was shortened by 6 bases and J by 5 bases, with 13 bases between the two germline ends. CDR3 nucleotide sequence: TGTGCCAGCAGAAAGGGCATGGCGAATGAAAAACTGTTTTTT. Protein: CASRKGMANEKLFF.

The gene calls are TRBV6-2 or TRBV6-3 and TRBJ2-7; TRBD2 aligns across 8 bases. The ends lost 4 bases at V and 5 bases at J; junction bases unmatched: 16. Germline CDR1 is MNHEY and CDR2 is SVGEGT. This CDR3 region has 17 residues. CDR3 amino acids: CASSFSPSGGGYHEQYF. Written as DNA, the CDR3 is TGTGCCAGCAGTTTCTCCCCGAGCGGGGGAGGTTACCACGAGCAGTACTTC.

This clonotype was seen a handful of times. The chain combines TRBV6-1 with TRBJ2-2, with unresolved D. Germline V CDR1 and CDR2: MNHNS, SASEGT. V lost 2 bases to trimming and J lost 3 bases, with 10 bases between them. The CDR3 sequence is 15 residues long. DNA of the CDR3: TGTGCCAGCAGTGAACGTAAGGGTTACACCGGGGAGCTGTTTTTT. Protein product: CASSERKGYTGELFF.

This clonotype appeared a few times. This chain joins TRBV29-1 and TRBJ2-7; 8 nucleotides agree with TRBD1. V gave up 4 bases and J gave up 4 bases; unmatched junction bases: 6. Looked up from germline, CDR1 is SQVTM and CDR2 is ANQGSEA. CDR3 size: 13 residues. The chain's CDR3 is CSVGDRGGYEQYF. The CDR3, as DNA: TGCAGCGTTGGAGACAGGGGAGGATACGAGCAGTACTTC.

This clonotype was detected a few times. The chain combines TRBV7-3 with TRBJ1-6; 10 bases match TRBD1. The trim removed 1 base at V and 3 bases at J, leaving 3 bases unmatched. Germline CDR1 and CDR2: SGHTA and FQGTGA. The CDR3 is 17 residues long. The CDR3 reads CASSLRGDRGYNSPLHF. CDR3 DNA: TGTGCCAGCAGCTTAAGGGGGGACAGGGGCTATAATTCACCCCTCCACTTT.

This clonotype was detected ten times or more. The J gene is TRBJ1-2, the V gene TRBV21-1. TRBV21-1 is recorded as a pseudogene. This CDR3 is 16 amino acids long. DNA of the CDR3: TGTGCCAGCAGCAGATTGACAGTCCCAACCTTCTATGGCTACACCTTC. Protein: CASSRLTVPTFYGYTF.

The V and J genes are TRBV28 and TRBJ2-4, with 7 bases that match TRBD1. The V and J ends lost 6 bases and 8 bases, in that order; junction bases with no gene match: 10. The CDR3 has 14 amino acids. Germline V gene sequence: CDR1 MDHEN, CDR2 SYDVKM. The CDR3 nucleotides read TGTGCCAGCAGGGTGAGACAGGGCCTCGACATTCAGTACTTC. It is translated as CASRVRQGLDIQYF.

The rearrangement joins TRBV29-1 to TRBJ2-1; D not resolved. Germline V lookup: CDR1 SQVTM, CDR2 ANQGSEA. Trimming left V 6 bases short and J 0 bases short, with 12 bases between. CDR3 length equals 14 residues. The CDR3: CSVGHRISYNEQFF. The DNA of the CDR3 is TGCAGCGTGGGCCATAGGATCTCCTACAATGAGCAGTTCTTC.

The chain uses TRBV20-1 and TRBJ1-6; tentatively, D is TRBD1 (6 bases). Trimming pared 3 bases from V and 9 bases from J, leaving 18 bases between. CDR1 and CDR2 (germline): DFQATT, SNEGSKA (reference sequence). The CDR3 has 15 residues. The CDR3 region is CSARGSGTFGSPLHF. The CDR3 DNA is TGCAGTGCTAGGGGTTCCGGGACATTTGGTTCACCCCTCCACTTT.

This clonotype was recorded a few times. V usage is TRBV3-1 and J usage is TRBJ1-2; D possibly corresponds to TRBD1 (6 bases). Germline V gene lookup returns CDR1 LGHDT and CDR2 YNNKEL (reference sequence). The CDR3 has 15 residues. Trimming stripped 2 bases from V and 6 bases from J, with 16 bases between. The DNA of the CDR3 is TGTGCCAGCAGCCAAATCAACAGGGAGGCGAATGGCTACACCTTC. Amino acid sequence: CASSQINREANGYTF.

V and J are TRBV6-6 and TRBJ2-5, with 8 nucleotides matching TRBD2. CDR1 is MNHNY and CDR2 is SVGAGI in the germline V gene (reference sequence). This CDR3 is built from 13 residues. V trimming: 5 bases; J trimming: 5 bases; junction bases outside the gene matches: 4. The CDR3 DNA sequence: TGTGCCAGCAGTCAGGGCGGGGGGGAGACCCAGTACTTC. Its protein is CASSQGGGETQYF.

In this sample, this clonotype turned up once. This sequence joins TRBV27 and TRBJ2-2; 11 bases match TRBD2. CDR3 length equals 18 residues. J lost 4 bases, V lost 5 bases, and 12 bases had no gene match. Germline lookup yields CDR1 MNHEY and CDR2 SMNVEV (reference sequence). For the CDR3, the DNA is TGTGCCAGCAGTACCCCGGGTAGCGGGGGGGCAATCACCGGGGAGCTGTTTTTT. Residues: CASSTPGSGGAITGELFF.

The rearrangement joins TRBV4-1 to TRBJ1-2, with a tentative D call TRBD1 (5 bases). Germline V CDR1 and CDR2: MGHRA, YSYEKL. This CDR3 comprises 13 residues. The V end was cut by 3 bases, the J end by 4 bases, with 9 bases between. The DNA of the CDR3 is TGCGCCAGCAGCCAGTCAGGGTTCTATGGCTACACCTTC. Translated, it gives CASSQSGFYGYTF.

This chain links TRBV6-5 with TRBJ1-3; D is ambiguous. This CDR3 has 15 residues. Between the trimmed V and J ends, which lost 2 bases and 3 bases, there was a span of 11 bases. Germline CDR1 is MNHEY and CDR2 is SVGAGI. The CDR3 loop is CASSYLFPVGNTIYF. DNA for the CDR3: TGTGCCAGCAGTTACCTTTTCCCTGTTGGAAACACCATATATTTT.

The CDR3 reads CASSYSRASNEKLFF. The CDR3 region has the DNA TGTGCCAGCAGTTACTCTAGGGCATCAAATGAAAAACTGTTTTTT. V and J are TRBV6-6 and TRBJ1-4; D uncertain. V was clipped by 0 bases and J by 5 bases, with 10 bases between them. CDR3 size: 15 residues. The V gene's germline CDR1 is MNHNY and CDR2 SVGAGI (reference sequence).

The rearrangement joins TRBV20-1 to TRBJ2-7; weak D call: TRBD1 (6 bases). CDR3 length: 13 amino acids. The germline gives CDR1 DFQATT, CDR2 SNEGSKA (reference sequence). Trimming pared 8 bases from V and 0 bases from J, leaving 14 bases between. The CDR3 loop reads CSPGTPDSYEQYF. DNA of the CDR3: TGCAGTCCTGGGACACCGGACTCCTACGAGCAGTACTTC.

The CDR3 protein is CASTSSGGPPYEQYF. CDR3 DNA sequence: TGTGCCAGCACCTCTAGCGGGGGTCCCCCCTACGAGCAGTACTTC. The J gene is TRBJ2-7, the V gene TRBV6-2 or TRBV6-3, with 10 bases fitting TRBD2. V lost 7 bases to trimming and J lost 2 bases; unmatched junction nucleotides: 8. Germline V gene data show CDR1 as MNHEY and CDR2 as SVGEGT. The CDR3 has 15 residues.

The chain uses TRBV5-1 and TRBJ1-6, with 9 positions matching TRBD1. CDR1 is SGHRS, CDR2 YFSETQ, per germline. The CDR3 is made up of 14 amino acids. V lost 3 bases, J lost 8 bases, and 3 bases stayed unmatched. CDR3: CASSWDRVDSPLHF. For the CDR3, the DNA is TGCGCCAGCAGCTGGGACAGGGTAGATTCACCCCTCCACTTT.

This clonotype was counted a few times. The rearrangement joins TRBV6-6 to TRBJ1-4; no definite D call. The V gene lost 0 bases and the J gene lost 8 bases, with 7 bases spanning the gap. Germline CDR1 and CDR2: MNHNY and SVGAGI (reference sequence). CDR3 length: 13 amino acids. The CDR3 coding sequence is TGTGCCAGCAGTTACTCTGGCCAGGAAAAACTGTTTTTT. As protein: CASSYSGQEKLFF.